Listed below are T cell receptor beta chains from one sample, sequenced in a study of cytomegalovirus exposure and HLA in healthy donors. Produced via immunoSEQ multiplex PCR; TCRdb's table is partial and in-frame only. This table has around 160,000 clones, roughly four fifths appearing once. Sequencing was done on a sample of PBMCs. Receptors originate from a man aged 50-59 years in good health and CMV-seropositive. Both conserved end residues are part of each CDR3. The order of the fields is D gene, J gene, clone size, V gene, CDR3 DNA, CDR3 protein. A D gene is named only where the DNA matches it firmly. Only part of the rows carry a size: once, few, many, or a class if the clone is expanded.

>.|TRBJ2-2|.|TRBV11-2
TGTGCCAGCAGGTATTCCGGTCCCGCAGGCGGGGAGCTGTTTTTT
CASRYSGPAGGELFF
>.|TRBJ1-6|.|TRBV5-1
TGCGCCAGCAGCCCCCTCCCGACAGGTTTAACCTATAATTCACCCCTCCACTTT
CASSPLPTGLTYNSPLHF
>.|TRBJ1-1|.|TRBV5-1
TGCGCCAGCAGCCCCTACTCTGGAGAGACTGAAGCTTTCTTT
CASSPYSGETEAFF
>.|TRBJ1-5|once|TRBV27
TGTGCCAGCAGTTTAGGGGCCGTTCAGCCCCAGCATTTT
CASSLGAVQPQHF
>TRBD1|TRBJ1-2|.|TRBV30
TGTGCCTGGAGTACCTCCGGGACAGGGCGCCTGTCCTACCCTGGCTACACCTTC
CAWSTSGTGRLSYPGYTF
>.|TRBJ1-2|.|TRBV14
TGTGCCAGCAGCCAAGCTGGGGGGGCTAATGGCTACACCTTC
CASSQAGGANGYTF
>TRBD1|TRBJ1-5|.|TRBV2
TGTGCCAGCAGGGGAGGACAGGGGGCGAGTCAGCCCCAGCATTTT
CASRGGQGASQPQHF
>TRBD1|TRBJ1-3|.|TRBV7-9
TGTGCCAGCAGCCTTCCGGGACAGGGGGCGAAAAGCTCTGGAAACACCATATATTTT
CASSLPGQGAKSSGNTIYF
>.|TRBJ2-3|.|TRBV27
TGTGCCAGCAGTTTATTTGTCGGGAGTGTTCCGAAATCTAGCACAGATACGCAGTATTTT
CASSLFVGSVPKSSTDTQYF
>.|TRBJ2-1|.|TRBV7-9
TGTGCCAGCAGCCCAGGGCCGTTATACAATGAGCAGTTCTTC
CASSPGPLYNEQFF
>.|TRBJ1-1|.|TRBV18
TGTGCCAGCTCACCACCCGGAGGCCTGGGTACTGAAGCTTTCTTT
CASSPPGGLGTEAFF
>TRBD2|TRBJ2-1|.|TRBV5-4
TGTGCCAGCAGCTTAAAGAGACTAGCGGGAGGGCCTCATGAGCAGTTCTTC
CASSLKRLAGGPHEQFF
>TRBD1|TRBJ2-7|.|TRBV2
TGTGCCAGCAGTGTGGGACAGGGGGGTGACGAGCAGTACTTC
CASSVGQGGDEQYF
>.|TRBJ2-7|few|TRBV9
TGTGCCAGCAGCACCACCGGGACAAATTACGAGCAGTACTTC
CASSTTGTNYEQYF
>.|TRBJ1-2|once|TRBV28
TGTGCCAGCAGTTTTGAGGGCTATGGCTACACCTTC
CASSFEGYGYTF
>.|TRBJ2-7|.|TRBV7-9
TGTGCCAGCAGCTTATCTGCGGGGGCGGTTTACGAGCAGTACTTC
CASSLSAGAVYEQYF
>TRBD2|TRBJ2-5|few|TRBV5-1
TGCGCCAGCAGCTTGGCCGTGGCGGGGGGGCCGGAGACCCAGTACTTC
CASSLAVAGGPETQYF
>TRBD2|TRBJ2-2|.|TRBV5-1
TGCGCCAGCAGCAGTAGGGCTAGCGGGAGCGGGGAGCTGTTTTTT
CASSSRASGSGELFF
>TRBD1|TRBJ1-6|.|TRBV2
TGTGCCAGCAGTGAGGACAGGGCATCCTATAATTCACCCCTCCACTTT
CASSEDRASYNSPLHF
>.|TRBJ1-6|.|TRBV5-8
TGTGCCAGCAGCCCAGGACAGACCAATAATTCACCCCTCCACTTT
CASSPGQTNNSPLHF
>TRBD1|TRBJ2-7|once|TRBV9
TGTGCCAGCAGCGTTCGACAGGGGGCTGTATACGAGCAGTACTTC
CASSVRQGAVYEQYF
>TRBD1|TRBJ1-1|.|TRBV28
TGTGCCAGCAGTTTATCCGGACAGGGGAACACTGAAGCTTTCTTT
CASSLSGQGNTEAFF